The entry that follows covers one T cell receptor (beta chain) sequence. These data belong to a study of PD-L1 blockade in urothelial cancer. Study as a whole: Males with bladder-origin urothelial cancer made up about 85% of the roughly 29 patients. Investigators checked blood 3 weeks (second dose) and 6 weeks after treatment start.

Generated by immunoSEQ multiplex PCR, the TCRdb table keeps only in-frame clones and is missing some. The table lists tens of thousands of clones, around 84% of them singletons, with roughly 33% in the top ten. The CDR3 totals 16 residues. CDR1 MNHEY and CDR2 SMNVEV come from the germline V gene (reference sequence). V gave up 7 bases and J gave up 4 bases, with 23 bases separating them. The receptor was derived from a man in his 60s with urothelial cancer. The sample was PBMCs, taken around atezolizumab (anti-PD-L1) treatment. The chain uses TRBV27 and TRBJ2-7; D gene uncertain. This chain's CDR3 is CASKVFMVQPEYEQYF. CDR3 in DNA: TGTGCCAGCAAGGTTTTTATGGTACAGCCCGAATACGAGCAGTACTTC.